The T cell receptor gamma chain under discussion was sequenced for a study of gamma-delta T cells after stem cell transplantation. This clone ranks as medium-sized. This probably arose from a read error, given a far larger clone one base away. Other DNA sequences within the sample encode an identical CDR3. TCRdb used CATT to re-call clones from the RT-PCR reads. This table has approximately 1,200 gamma-chain clones, around 3% appearing once. Source material: gamma-delta T cells. This clonotype was sampled from a human donor. It is not recorded whose cells these are; they may come from a transplant donor.

The CDR3 reads CALWEVHELGKKIKVF. The DNA of the CDR3 is TGTGCCTTGTGGGAGGTGCACGAGTTGGGCAAAAAAATCAAGGTATTT. The V gene is TRGV9, the J gene TRGJP. Germline values: CDR1 GITISATS, CDR2 ISYDGTV (reference sequence). This CDR3 is 16 amino acids long. The V gene end was trimmed by 0 bases and the J gene end by 7 bases; junction bases not matched to a gene: 3.